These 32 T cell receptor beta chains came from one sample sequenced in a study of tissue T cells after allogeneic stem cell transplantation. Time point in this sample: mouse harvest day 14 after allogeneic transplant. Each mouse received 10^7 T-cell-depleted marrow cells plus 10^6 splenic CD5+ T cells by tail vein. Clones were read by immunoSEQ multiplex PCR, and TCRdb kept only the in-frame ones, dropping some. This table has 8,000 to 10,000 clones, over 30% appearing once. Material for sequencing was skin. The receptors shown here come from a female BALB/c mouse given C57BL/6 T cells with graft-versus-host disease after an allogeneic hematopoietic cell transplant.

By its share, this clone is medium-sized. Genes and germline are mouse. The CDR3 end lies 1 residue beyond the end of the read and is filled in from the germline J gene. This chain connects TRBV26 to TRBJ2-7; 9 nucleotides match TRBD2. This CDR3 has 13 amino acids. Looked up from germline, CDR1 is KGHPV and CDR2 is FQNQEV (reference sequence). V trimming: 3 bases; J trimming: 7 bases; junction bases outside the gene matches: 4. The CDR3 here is CASSLLGGEEQYF. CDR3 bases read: TGTGCCAGCAGTCTACTGGGGGGAGAGGAACAGTAC.

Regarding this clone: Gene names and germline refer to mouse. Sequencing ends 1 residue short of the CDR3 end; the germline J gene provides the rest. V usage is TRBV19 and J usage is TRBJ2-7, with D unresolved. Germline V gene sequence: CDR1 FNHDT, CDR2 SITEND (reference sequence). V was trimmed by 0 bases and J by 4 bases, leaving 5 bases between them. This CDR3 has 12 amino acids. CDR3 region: CASSIANYEQYF. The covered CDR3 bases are TGTGCCAGCAGTATAGCCAATTATGAACAGTAC.

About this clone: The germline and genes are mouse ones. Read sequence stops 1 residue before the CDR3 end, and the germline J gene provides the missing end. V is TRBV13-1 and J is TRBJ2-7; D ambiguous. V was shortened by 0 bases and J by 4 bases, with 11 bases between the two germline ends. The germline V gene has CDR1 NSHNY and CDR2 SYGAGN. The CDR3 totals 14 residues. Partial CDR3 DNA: TGTGCCAGCAGTGATGCAGACAAACCTTATGAACAGTAC. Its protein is CASSDADKPYEQY. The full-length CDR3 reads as CASSDADKPYEQYF.

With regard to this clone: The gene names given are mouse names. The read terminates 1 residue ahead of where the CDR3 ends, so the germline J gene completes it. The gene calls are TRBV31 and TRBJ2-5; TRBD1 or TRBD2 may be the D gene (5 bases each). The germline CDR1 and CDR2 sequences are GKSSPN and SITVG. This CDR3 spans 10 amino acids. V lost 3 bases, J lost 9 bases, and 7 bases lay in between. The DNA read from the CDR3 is TGTGCCTGGAGGGGGGTAACCCAGTAC. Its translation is CAWRGVTQY. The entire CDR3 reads CAWRGVTQYF. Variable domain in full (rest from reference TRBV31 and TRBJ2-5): AQTIHQWPVAEIKAVGSPLSLGCTIKGKSSPNLYWYWQATGGTLQQLFYSITVGQVESVVQLNLSASRPKDDQFILSTEKLLLSHSGFYLCAWRGVTQYFGPGTRLLVL.

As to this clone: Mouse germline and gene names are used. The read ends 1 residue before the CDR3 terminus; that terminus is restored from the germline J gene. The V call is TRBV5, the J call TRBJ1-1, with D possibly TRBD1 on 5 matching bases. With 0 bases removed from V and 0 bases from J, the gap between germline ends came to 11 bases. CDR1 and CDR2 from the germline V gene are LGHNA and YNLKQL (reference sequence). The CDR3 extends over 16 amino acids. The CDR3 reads CASSQDGAAANTEVFF. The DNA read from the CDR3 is TGTGCCAGCAGCCAAGATGGGGCAGCTGCAAACACAGAAGTCTTC.

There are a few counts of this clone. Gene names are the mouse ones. Incomplete CDR3 DNA: TGTGCCAGCAGTTTACAGACAGATCAGGCTCCGCTT. The encoded protein is CASSLQTDQAPL. The entire CDR3 protein reads CASSLQTDQAPLF. The chain uses TRBV15 and TRBJ1-5, with D possibly matching TRBD1 (5 bases). Read coverage stops 1 residue before the CDR3 terminus; the germline J gene supplies the remainder. CDR1 SGHND and CDR2 FRSKSL come from the germline V gene. The CDR3 runs to 13 residues. Trimming took off 2 bases at V and 7 bases at J, with 9 bases between the two ends.

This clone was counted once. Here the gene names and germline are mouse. The sequenced CDR3 bases are TGTGCCAGCTCTCGGACAGGGCCCCAAGACACCCAGTAC. Translating it yields CASSRTGPQDTQY. From start to end, the CDR3 is CASSRTGPQDTQYF. The V and J genes are TRBV12-2 and TRBJ2-5; TRBD1 aligns across 8 bases. The CDR3 end lies 1 residue beyond the end of the read and is filled in from the germline J gene. Germline V gene sequence: CDR1 SGHLS, CDR2 HYDKME. The CDR3 spans 14 residues. V trimming: 2 bases; J trimming: 2 bases; junction bases outside the gene matches: 2.

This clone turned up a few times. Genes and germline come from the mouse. The part of the CDR3 DNA that was read is TGTGCCAGCAGTGATCTTAACCAAGACACCCAGTAC. Translation: CASSDLNQDTQY. The whole CDR3 reads CASSDLNQDTQYF. This chain links TRBV13-1 with TRBJ2-5; D is undetermined. The read finishes 1 residue shy of the CDR3 end, and the germline J gene is used to complete it. V lost 1 base to trimming and J lost 0 bases, with 3 bases between them. CDR3 length equals 13 residues. The V gene's germline CDR1 is NSHNY and CDR2 SYGAGN.

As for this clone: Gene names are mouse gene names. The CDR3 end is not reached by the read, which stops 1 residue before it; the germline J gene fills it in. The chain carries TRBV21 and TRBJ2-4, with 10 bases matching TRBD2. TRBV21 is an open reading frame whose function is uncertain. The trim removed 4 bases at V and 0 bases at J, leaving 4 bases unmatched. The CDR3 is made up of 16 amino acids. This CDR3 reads CASSRDWGASQNTLYF. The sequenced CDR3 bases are TGTGCTAGCAGTCGGGACTGGGGCGCTAGTCAAAACACCTTGTAC.

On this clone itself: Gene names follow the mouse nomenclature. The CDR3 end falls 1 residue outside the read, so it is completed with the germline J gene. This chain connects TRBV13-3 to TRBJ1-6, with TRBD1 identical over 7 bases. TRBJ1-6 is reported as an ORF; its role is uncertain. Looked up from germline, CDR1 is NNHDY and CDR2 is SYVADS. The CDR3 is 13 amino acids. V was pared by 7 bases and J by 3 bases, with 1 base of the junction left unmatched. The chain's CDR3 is CASRDSYNSPLYF. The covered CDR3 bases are TGTGCCAGCCGGGACAGCTATAATTCGCCCCTCTAC.

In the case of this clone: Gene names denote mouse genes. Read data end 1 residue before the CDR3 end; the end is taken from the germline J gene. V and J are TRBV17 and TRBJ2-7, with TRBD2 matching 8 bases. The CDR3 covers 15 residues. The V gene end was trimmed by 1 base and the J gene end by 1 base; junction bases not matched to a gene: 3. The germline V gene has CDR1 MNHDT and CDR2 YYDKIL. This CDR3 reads CASSRGWGVSYEQYF. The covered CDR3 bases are TGTGCTAGCAGTAGAGGCTGGGGGGTGTCCTATGAACAGTAC.

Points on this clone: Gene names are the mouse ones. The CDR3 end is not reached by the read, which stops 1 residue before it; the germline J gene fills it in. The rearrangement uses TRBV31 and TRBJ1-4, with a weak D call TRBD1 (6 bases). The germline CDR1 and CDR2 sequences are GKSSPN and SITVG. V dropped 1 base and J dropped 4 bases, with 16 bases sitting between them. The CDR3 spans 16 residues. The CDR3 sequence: CAWSPLGQKINERLFF. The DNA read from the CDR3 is TGTGCCTGGAGTCCTCTGGGACAAAAAATCAACGAAAGATTATTT.

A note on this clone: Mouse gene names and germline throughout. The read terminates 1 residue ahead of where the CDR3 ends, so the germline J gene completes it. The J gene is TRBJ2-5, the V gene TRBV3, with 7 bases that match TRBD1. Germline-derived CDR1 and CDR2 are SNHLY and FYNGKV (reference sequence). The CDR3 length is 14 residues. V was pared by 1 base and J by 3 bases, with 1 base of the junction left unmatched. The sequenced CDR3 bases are TGTGCCAGCAGCTTAGTCAGGGGGCAAGACACCCAGTAC. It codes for CASSLVRGQDTQY. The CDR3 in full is CASSLVRGQDTQYF.

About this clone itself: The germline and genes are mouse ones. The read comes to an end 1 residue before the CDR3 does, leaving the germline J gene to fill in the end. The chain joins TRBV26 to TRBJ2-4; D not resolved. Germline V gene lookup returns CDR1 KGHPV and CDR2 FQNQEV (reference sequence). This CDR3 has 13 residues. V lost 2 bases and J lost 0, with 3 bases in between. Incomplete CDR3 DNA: TGTGCCAGCAGTCTGAGGAGTCAAAACACCTTGTAC. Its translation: CASSLRSQNTLY. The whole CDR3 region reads CASSLRSQNTLYF.

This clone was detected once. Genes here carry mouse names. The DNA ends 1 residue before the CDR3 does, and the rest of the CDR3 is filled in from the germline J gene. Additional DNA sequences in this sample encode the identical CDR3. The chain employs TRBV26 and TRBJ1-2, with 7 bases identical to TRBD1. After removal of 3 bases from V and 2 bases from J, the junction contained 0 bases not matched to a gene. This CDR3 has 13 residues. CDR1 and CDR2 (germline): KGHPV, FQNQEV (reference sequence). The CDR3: CASSLQGNSDYTF. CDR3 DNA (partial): TGTGCCAGCAGTCTACAGGGGAACTCCGACTACACC.

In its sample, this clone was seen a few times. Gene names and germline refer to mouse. The CDR3 bases that were read are TGTGCCAGCAGTCTCCCAACTAGTGCAGAAACGCTGTAT. Its protein is CASSLPTSAETLY. The full CDR3 is CASSLPTSAETLYF. This rearrangement joins TRBV26 to TRBJ2-3; D is unclear. The CDR3 end falls 1 residue outside the read, so it is completed with the germline J gene. Germline assignment: CDR1 KGHPV and CDR2 FQNQEV (reference sequence). The CDR3 runs to 14 residues. Trimming pared 3 bases from V and 0 bases from J, leaving 7 bases between.

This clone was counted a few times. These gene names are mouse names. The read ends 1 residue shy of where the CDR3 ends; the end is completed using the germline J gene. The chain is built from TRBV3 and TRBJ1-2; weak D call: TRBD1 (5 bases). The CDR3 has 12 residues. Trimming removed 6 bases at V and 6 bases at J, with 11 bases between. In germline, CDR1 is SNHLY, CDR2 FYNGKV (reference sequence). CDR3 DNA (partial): TGTGCCAGCAGGTCGGCAGGGACCGACTACACC. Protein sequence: CASRSAGTDYT. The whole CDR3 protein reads CASRSAGTDYTF.

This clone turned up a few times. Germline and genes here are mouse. CDR3 DNA (partial): TGTGCCAGCAGCCACACAGGGAGTGAACAGTAC. Its protein is CASSHTGSEQY. The full CDR3 reads CASSHTGSEQYF. V usage is TRBV2 and J usage is TRBJ2-7; tentative D call: TRBD1 (6 bases). The read comes to an end 1 residue before the CDR3 does, leaving the germline J gene to fill in the end. The germline V and J ends were trimmed by 3 bases and 6 bases, with 9 bases remaining between them. This CDR3 is built from 12 residues. In germline, CDR1 is LGHNA, CDR2 YSYQKL.

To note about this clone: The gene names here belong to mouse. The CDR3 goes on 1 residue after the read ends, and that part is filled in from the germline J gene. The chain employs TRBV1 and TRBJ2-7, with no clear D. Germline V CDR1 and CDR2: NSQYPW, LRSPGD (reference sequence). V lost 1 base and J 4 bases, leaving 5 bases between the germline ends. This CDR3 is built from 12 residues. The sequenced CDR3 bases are TGCACCTGCAGTGCAGGAGGGTATGAACAGTAC. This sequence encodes CTCSAGGYEQY. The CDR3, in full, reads CTCSAGGYEQYF.

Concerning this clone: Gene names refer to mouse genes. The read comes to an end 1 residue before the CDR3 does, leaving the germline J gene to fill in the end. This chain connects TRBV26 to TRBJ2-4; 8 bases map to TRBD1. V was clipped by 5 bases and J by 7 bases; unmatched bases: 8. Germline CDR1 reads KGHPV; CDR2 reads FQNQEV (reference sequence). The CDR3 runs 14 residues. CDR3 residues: CASSRTGFGDTLYF. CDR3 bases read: TGTGCCAGCAGTAGGACAGGGTTCGGGGACACCTTGTAC.

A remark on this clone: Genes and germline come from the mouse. This CDR3 is CASSRDTSGNTLYF. CDR3 DNA (partial): TGTGCAAGCAGCCGGGACACTTCTGGAAATACGCTCTAT. The J gene is TRBJ1-3, the V gene TRBV16; D possibly corresponds to TRBD1 (6 bases). The read comes to an end 1 residue before the CDR3 does, leaving the germline J gene to fill in the end. V gave up 5 bases and J gave up 0 bases, with 8 bases separating them. Germline CDR1 SGHSA, CDR2 FRNQAP. The CDR3 covers 14 residues.

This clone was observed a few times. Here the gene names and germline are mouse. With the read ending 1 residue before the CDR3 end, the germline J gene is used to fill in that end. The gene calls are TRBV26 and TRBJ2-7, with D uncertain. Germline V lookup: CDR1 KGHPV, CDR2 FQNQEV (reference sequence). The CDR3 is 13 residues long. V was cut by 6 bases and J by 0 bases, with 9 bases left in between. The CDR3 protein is CASSLWHSYEQYF. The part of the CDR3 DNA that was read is TGTGCCAGCAGCCTCTGGCACTCCTATGAACAGTAC.

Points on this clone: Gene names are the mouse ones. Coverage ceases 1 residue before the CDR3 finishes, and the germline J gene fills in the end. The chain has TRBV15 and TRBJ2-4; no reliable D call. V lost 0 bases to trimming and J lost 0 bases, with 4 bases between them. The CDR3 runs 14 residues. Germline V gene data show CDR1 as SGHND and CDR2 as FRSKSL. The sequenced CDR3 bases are TGTGCCAGCAGTTTAGCAGGAAGTCAAAACACCTTGTAC. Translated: CASSLAGSQNTLY. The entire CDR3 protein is CASSLAGSQNTLYF.

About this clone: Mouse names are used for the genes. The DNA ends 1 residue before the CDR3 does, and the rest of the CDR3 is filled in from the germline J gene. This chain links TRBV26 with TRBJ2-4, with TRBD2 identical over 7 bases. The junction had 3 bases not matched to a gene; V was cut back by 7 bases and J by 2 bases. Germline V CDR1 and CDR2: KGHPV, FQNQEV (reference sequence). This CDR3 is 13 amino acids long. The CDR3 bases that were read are TGTGCCAGCAAACTGGGGACTCAAAACACCTTGTAC. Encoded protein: CASKLGTQNTLY. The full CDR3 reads CASKLGTQNTLYF.

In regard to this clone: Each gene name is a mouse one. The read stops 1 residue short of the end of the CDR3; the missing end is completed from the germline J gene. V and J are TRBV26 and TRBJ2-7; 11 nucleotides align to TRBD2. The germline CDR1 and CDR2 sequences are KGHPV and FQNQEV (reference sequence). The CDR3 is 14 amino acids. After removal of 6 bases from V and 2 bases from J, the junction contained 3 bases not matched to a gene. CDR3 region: CASSPDWGAYEQYF. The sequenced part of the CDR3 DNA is TGTGCCAGCAGCCCGGACTGGGGGGCCTATGAACAGTAC.

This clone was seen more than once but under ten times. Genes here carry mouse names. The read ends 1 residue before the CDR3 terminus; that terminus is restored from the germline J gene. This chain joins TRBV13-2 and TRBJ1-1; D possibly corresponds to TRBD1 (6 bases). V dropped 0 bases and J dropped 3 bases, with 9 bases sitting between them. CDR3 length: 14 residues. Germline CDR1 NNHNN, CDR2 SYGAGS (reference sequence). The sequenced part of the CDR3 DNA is TGTGCCAGCGGTGATGCATCAGGGGACACAGAAGTCTTC. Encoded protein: CASGDASGDTEVF. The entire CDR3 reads CASGDASGDTEVFF.

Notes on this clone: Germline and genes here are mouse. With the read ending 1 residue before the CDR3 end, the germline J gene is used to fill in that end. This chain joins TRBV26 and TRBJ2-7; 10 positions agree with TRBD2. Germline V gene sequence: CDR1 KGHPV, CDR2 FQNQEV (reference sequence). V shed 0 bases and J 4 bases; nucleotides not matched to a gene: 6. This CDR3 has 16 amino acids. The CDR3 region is CASSLSRLGGLYEQYF. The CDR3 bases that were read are TGTGCCAGCAGTCTGTCGAGACTGGGGGGCCTATATGAACAGTAC.

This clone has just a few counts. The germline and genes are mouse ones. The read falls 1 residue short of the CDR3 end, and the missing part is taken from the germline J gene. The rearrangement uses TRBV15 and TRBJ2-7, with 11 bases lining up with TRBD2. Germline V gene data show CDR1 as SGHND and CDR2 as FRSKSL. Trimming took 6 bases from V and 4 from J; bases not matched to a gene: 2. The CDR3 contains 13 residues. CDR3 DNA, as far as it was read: TGTGCCAGCAGGACTGGGGGGGGGTATGAACAGTAC. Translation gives CASRTGGGYEQY. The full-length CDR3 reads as CASRTGGGYEQYF.

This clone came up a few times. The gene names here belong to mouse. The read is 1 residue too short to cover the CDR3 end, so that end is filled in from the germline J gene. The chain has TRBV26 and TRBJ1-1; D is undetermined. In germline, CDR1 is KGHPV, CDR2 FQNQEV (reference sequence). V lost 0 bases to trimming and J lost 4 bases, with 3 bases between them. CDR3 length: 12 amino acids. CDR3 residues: CASSLSSTEVFF. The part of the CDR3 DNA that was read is TGTGCCAGCAGTCTGTCGAGCACAGAAGTCTTC.

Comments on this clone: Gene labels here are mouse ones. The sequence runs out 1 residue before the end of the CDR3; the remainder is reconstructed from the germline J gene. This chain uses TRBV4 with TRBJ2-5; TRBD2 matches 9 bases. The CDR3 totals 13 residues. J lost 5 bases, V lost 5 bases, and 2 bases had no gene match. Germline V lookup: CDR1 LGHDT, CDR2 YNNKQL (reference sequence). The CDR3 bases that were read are TGTGCCAGCAGCCTGGACTGGGGAGACACCCAGTAC. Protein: CASSLDWGDTQY. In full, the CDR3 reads CASSLDWGDTQYF.

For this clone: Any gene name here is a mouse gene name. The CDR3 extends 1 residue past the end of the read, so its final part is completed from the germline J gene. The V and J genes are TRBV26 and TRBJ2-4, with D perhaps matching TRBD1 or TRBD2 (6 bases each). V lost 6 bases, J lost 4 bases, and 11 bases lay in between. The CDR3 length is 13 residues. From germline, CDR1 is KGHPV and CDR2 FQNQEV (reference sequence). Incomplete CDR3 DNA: TGTGCCAGCAGGGGGGGACAAAAAAACACCTTGTAC. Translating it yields CASRGGQKNTLY. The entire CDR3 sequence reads CASRGGQKNTLYF.

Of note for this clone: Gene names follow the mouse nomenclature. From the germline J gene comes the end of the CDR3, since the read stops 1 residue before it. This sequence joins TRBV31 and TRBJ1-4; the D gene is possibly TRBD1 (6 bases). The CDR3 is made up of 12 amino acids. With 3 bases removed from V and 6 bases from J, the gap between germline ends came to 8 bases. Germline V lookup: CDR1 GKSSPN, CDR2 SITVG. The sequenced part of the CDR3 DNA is TGTGCCTGGAGGCCAGGGGACGAAAGATTATTT. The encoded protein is CAWRPGDERLF. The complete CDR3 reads CAWRPGDERLFF.